The 26 T cell receptor beta chains reported below all come from one sample, sequenced in a study of Tregs in tolerant kidney transplant recipients. Using immunoSEQ multiplex PCR, the repertoire was profiled, and TCRdb retains in-frame clones only, with some absent. The repertoire has some 250,000 clones, roughly 80% of them found once; the top ten carry about 0.68%. The sequencing sample was made of CD4+ T cells from blood. These receptors were collected from a human donor in good health.

This clone appeared once. This chain joins TRBV28 and TRBJ2-4, with TRBD1 matching over 12 bases. Germline assignment: CDR1 MDHEN and CDR2 SYDVKM. The CDR3 loop spans 16 amino acids. V trimming: 5 bases; J trimming: 9 bases; junction bases outside the gene matches: 11. CDR3 region: CASSQGTGGLLGIQYF. The DNA of the CDR3 is TGTGCCAGCAGTCAGGGGACAGGGGGCCTCCTAGGCATTCAGTACTTC.

The genes are TRBV13 and TRBJ2-7, with 10 bases lining up with TRBD2. Per germline, CDR1 PRHDT and CDR2 FYEKMQ (reference sequence). The CDR3 sequence is 17 residues long. J lost 4 bases, V lost 5 bases, and 14 bases had no gene match. This CDR3 is CASSPRGTSGKRYEQYF. CDR3 sequence (DNA): TGTGCCAGCAGCCCCAGAGGAACTAGCGGGAAACGGTACGAGCAGTACTTC.

This rearrangement joins TRBV5-4 to TRBJ1-2, with D possibly being TRBD1 (6 bases). The CDR3 covers 14 residues. Trimming stripped 0 bases from V and 7 bases from J, with 13 bases between. Germline lookup yields CDR1 SGHNT and CDR2 YYREEE (reference sequence). CDR3 loop: CASSLGGQGGGYTF. CDR3 nucleotide sequence: TGTGCCAGCAGCTTGGGGGGGCAGGGCGGTGGCTACACCTTC.

This clone was seen a single time. The chain carries TRBV5-1 and TRBJ2-1; D uncertain. The CDR3 is 12 amino acids. Trimming shortened V by 2 bases and J by 5 bases, and 5 bases separated the two germline ends. Germline V gene sequence: CDR1 SGHRS, CDR2 YFSETQ. The CDR3 DNA is TGCGCCAGCAGCTTCGTAGACAATGAGCAGTTCTTC. Amino acid sequence: CASSFVDNEQFF.

V usage is TRBV13 and J usage is TRBJ2-5, with TRBD1 matching 8 bases. The J call is uncertain, as TRBJ2-7 better fits the DNA end. Germline V gene data show CDR1 as PRHDT and CDR2 as FYEKMQ (reference sequence). CDR3 size: 14 residues. This chain's CDR3 is CASSPWTGSYEQYF. The CDR3 nucleotides read TGTGCCAGCAGCCCTTGGACAGGGTCCTACGAGCAGTACTTC.

J is TRBJ2-7 and V is TRBV7-6, with 12 nucleotides matching TRBD2. After removal of 8 bases from V and 0 bases from J, the junction contained 11 bases not matched to a gene. Germline assignment: CDR1 SGHVS and CDR2 FNYEAQ. The CDR3 has 17 residues. CDR3 in amino acids: CASSPWTSGMSSYEQYF. In nucleotides, the CDR3 is TGTGCCAGCTCCCCTTGGACTAGCGGGATGAGCTCCTACGAGCAGTACTTC.

The J gene is TRBJ1-1, the V gene TRBV11-2; D gene ambiguous. The V end lost 1 base, the J end lost 3 bases, and 3 bases lay between the germline ends. Germline CDR1 is SGHAT and CDR2 is FQNNGV. The CDR3 consists of 12 residues. The CDR3 nucleotides read TGTGCCAGCAGCTTAGTCGACACTGAAGCTTTCTTT. This sequence encodes CASSLVDTEAFF. Full variable domain (rest looked up from reference TRBV11-2 and TRBJ1-1): EAGVAQSPRYKIIEKRQSVAFWCNPISGHATLYWYQQILGQGPKLLIQFQNNGVVDDSQLPKDRFSAERLKGVDSTLKIQPAKLEDSAVYLCASSLVDTEAFFGQGTRLTVV.

The rearrangement uses TRBV6-1 and TRBJ2-2; D uncertain. Germline V gene sequence: CDR1 MNHNS, CDR2 SASEGT. The CDR3 is 15 residues long. Trimming pared 6 bases from V and 2 bases from J, leaving 13 bases between. CDR3 nucleotides: TGTGCCAGCAGATCCGTCCGGAGTAACACCGGGGAGCTGTTTTTT. Translated, it gives CASRSVRSNTGELFF.

This chain joins TRBV6-5 and TRBJ2-5; weak D call: TRBD2 (5 bases). CDR3 length equals 16 residues. The V end was cut by 2 bases, the J end by 5 bases, with 18 bases between. Per germline, CDR1 MNHEY and CDR2 SVGAGI. The CDR3 reads CASSYRGAVQKETQYF. The DNA for the CDR3 is TGTGCCAGCAGTTACCGGGGAGCGGTCCAGAAGGAGACCCAGTACTTC.

The chain has TRBV23-1 and TRBJ2-3; 8 bases map to TRBD2. TRBV23-1 is placed among ORFs of uncertain function. With 4 bases clipped from V and 4 bases from J, the junction kept 19 bases outside the gene matches. The CDR3 is 19 residues long. CDR3 nucleotide sequence: TGCGCCAGCAGTCTCTCGCGGAGGTTTACGGGAGGGGATTCAGATACGCAGTATTTT. Encoded protein: CASSLSRRFTGGDSDTQYF.

This chain connects TRBV7-5 to TRBJ1-5; the table calls TRBD1, which could not be checked here. TRBV7-5 is flagged as a pseudogene. The CDR3 has 16 amino acids. The CDR3 region is CVRSLIGAALNQPQHF. As DNA, the CDR3 is TGTGTCAGAAGCTTAATAGGGGCTGCTCTCAATCAGCCCCAGCATTTT.

This rearrangement joins TRBV30 to TRBJ2-1, with 8 bases that match TRBD1. The length of the CDR3 is 13 residues. CDR1 and CDR2 (germline): GTSNPN, SVGIG (reference sequence). Unmatched junction bases numbered 9, after V lost 5 bases and J lost 9 bases. The DNA for the CDR3 is TGTGCCTGGTCCTCGCAGGGGGCGGTTGAGCAGTTCTTC. This sequence encodes CAWSSQGAVEQFF.

V is TRBV5-1 and J is TRBJ1-2; D might be TRBD1 (5 bases). The germline V gene has CDR1 SGHRS and CDR2 YFSETQ. This CDR3 contains 16 residues. V lost 4 bases and J lost 0, with 16 bases in between. The CDR3 region is CASSRNRDPANYGYTF. As DNA, the CDR3 is TGCGCCAGCAGCCGTAACCGGGACCCGGCTAACTATGGCTACACCTTC.

This chain joins TRBV6-5 and TRBJ1-5; D is ambiguous. Per the germline V gene, CDR1 is MNHEY and CDR2 is SVGAGI. The CDR3 has 14 amino acids. Trimming stripped 5 bases from V and 7 bases from J, with 15 bases between. The CDR3 DNA reads as TGTGCCAGCAGTCTCCGGGCGACGGGGCAGCCCCAGCATTTT. The encoded protein is CASSLRATGQPQHF.

This chain joins TRBV6-5 and TRBJ1-1; D is perhaps TRBD1 (5 bases). The V gene lost 2 bases and the J gene lost 5 bases, with 15 bases spanning the gap. Germline V lookup: CDR1 MNHEY, CDR2 SVGAGI. This CDR3 comprises 15 residues. The CDR3 spells CASSYAGTRETEAFF. Here the CDR3 DNA reads TGTGCCAGCAGTTACGCCGGGACGAGAGAAACTGAAGCTTTCTTT.

The gene calls are TRBV6-5 and TRBJ2-3, with D perhaps TRBD2 (6 bases). Trimming took 7 bases from V and 0 from J, leaving 8 bases between them. This CDR3 is 13 amino acids long. Germline V lookup: CDR1 MNHEY, CDR2 SVGAGI. CDR3 DNA sequence: TGTGCCAGCACCGGGACTAGCACAGATACGCAGTATTTT. It codes for CASTGTSTDTQYF.

This clone was counted a few times. This chain joins TRBV6-1 and TRBJ1-2; D remains unclear. Per the germline V gene, CDR1 is MNHNS and CDR2 is SASEGT. Trimming took 6 bases from V and 7 from J, leaving 9 bases between them. The CDR3 has 11 residues. In nucleotides, the CDR3 is TGTGCCAGCAGACAGCGGACTGGCTACACCTTC. Amino acid sequence: CASRQRTGYTF.

The V and J genes are TRBV6-1 and TRBJ2-5; D is possibly TRBD1 (7 bases). V shed 5 bases and J shed 4 bases, with 14 bases lying between them. This CDR3 comprises 14 residues. Germline V gene data show CDR1 as MNHNS and CDR2 as SASEGT. The DNA of the CDR3 is TGTGCCAGCAGTAACCCAGGGGGGACAGAGACCCAGTACTTC. This codes for CASSNPGGTETQYF.

The V gene is TRBV30, the J gene TRBJ1-6; D call uncertain. The germline V and J ends were trimmed by 0 bases and 7 bases, with 19 bases remaining between them. The CDR3 loop spans 17 amino acids. Per the germline V gene, CDR1 is GTSNPN and CDR2 is SVGIG (reference sequence). The DNA of the CDR3 is TGTGCCTGGAGTGTAAAAGTCGGGCAAACTAAGAATTCACCCCTCCACTTT. Translation: CAWSVKVGQTKNSPLHF. Together with reference TRBV30 and TRBJ1-6, the CDR3 gives the full variable domain: SQTIHQWPATLVQPVGSPLSLECTVEGTSNPNLYWYRQAAGRGLQLLFYSVGIGQISSEVPQNLSASRPQDRQFILSSKKLLLSDSGFYLCAWSVKVGQTKNSPLHFGNGTRLTVT.

This clone was observed a single time. The CDR3 spells CASSSDTGELFF. As DNA, the CDR3 is TGTGCCAGCAGCTCTGACACCGGGGAGCTGTTTTTT. The chain uses TRBV7-3 and TRBJ2-2; no reliable D call. Germline V gene lookup returns CDR1 SGHTA and CDR2 FQGTGA. V lost 4 bases and J 3 bases, leaving 3 bases between the germline ends. This CDR3 has 12 amino acids.

The rearrangement uses TRBV18 and TRBJ1-1; D gene ambiguous. The CDR3 has 14 residues. Trimming stripped 4 bases from V and 1 base from J, with 10 bases between. From germline, CDR1 is KGHSH and CDR2 LQKENI. CDR3 DNA: TGTGCCAGCTCACGAACAGAAGGGAACACTGAAGCTTTCTTT. It encodes CASSRTEGNTEAFF.

A few counts support this clone. The chain links TRBV29-1 to TRBJ2-5; no clear D gene. From germline, CDR1 is SQVTM and CDR2 ANQGSEA. The CDR3 sequence is 13 residues long. Trimming took 4 bases from V and 5 from J, leaving 14 bases between them. CDR3 amino acids: CSVVGGVGETQYF. The CDR3 DNA reads TGCAGCGTTGTTGGTGGGGTCGGGGAGACCCAGTACTTC.

This rearrangement joins TRBV5-4 to TRBJ2-7; possibly TRBD2 for D (5 bases). CDR1 is SGHNT, CDR2 YYREEE, per germline (reference sequence). V lost 3 bases to trimming and J lost 8 bases, with 18 bases between them. This CDR3 is built from 14 residues. The CDR3 loop is CASSSRTGFMQQYF. The DNA for the CDR3 is TGTGCCAGCAGCTCCCGGACTGGTTTTATGCAGCAGTACTTC.

This clone was picked up a small number of times. The V call is TRBV5-1, the J call TRBJ2-5; 7 positions agree with TRBD1. The length of the CDR3 is 15 residues. Germline-derived CDR1 and CDR2 are SGHRS and YFSETQ. V lost 0 bases, J lost 3 bases, and 5 bases stayed unmatched. CDR3 sequence (DNA): TGCGCCAGCAGCTTGGGTGGGACAGAAGAAGAGACCCAGTACTTC. This translates into CASSLGGTEEETQYF.

This chain connects TRBV15 to TRBJ2-7; D is unclear. Germline CDR1 LNHNV, CDR2 YYDKDF (reference sequence). This CDR3 has 13 amino acids. Trimming took off 0 bases at V and 4 bases at J, with 7 bases between the two ends. The CDR3 bases are TGTGCCACCAGCAGAGATATGGGTTACGAGCAGTACTTC. Protein: CATSRDMGYEQYF.

The rearrangement uses TRBV5-4 and TRBJ1-5, with D hard to call. V was pared by 4 bases and J by 2 bases, with 7 bases between. The CDR3 extends over 13 amino acids. The V gene's germline CDR1 is SGHNT and CDR2 YYREEE (reference sequence). This CDR3 is CASSLDGNQPQHF. The DNA for the CDR3 is TGTGCCAGCAGCCTGGATGGCAATCAGCCCCAGCATTTT.